This paragraph covers one T cell receptor (beta chain) sequence. It has no known antigen specificity. No base-level quality is on record; no much larger clone is a single base apart. V is pruned by 5 bases and J by 6 bases, leaving 11 bases of the junction without a gene match. The germline V gene provides CDR1 SGHVS and CDR2 FQNEAQ. The CDR3 measures 16 amino acids from cysteine to phenylalanine. CDR3 DNA is the only sequence kept; it has 48 bases, read in frame from the first base. The data derive from a study of blood T cell repertoires in COVID-19 (dated by TCRdb to the early 2020s). In terms of the full investigation: The collaborator samples originated in the United States, Italy and Spain and spanned the acute and convalescent phases of COVID-19. Samples came from the ongoing ImmuneRACE study (first 160 participants) plus 1,254 subjects from 6 global collaborators. The prospective study material was composed of cDNA or gDNA derived from T cells, B-cell-depleted T cells, or PBMCs. Where available, HLA class I and class II types were taken from metadata supplied by the sample provider and were not determined by assay-based typing. A de-identified subject ID, COVID-19 status, age in years and sex were almost always included in the sample metadata. Subjects who had been exposed to COVID-19, were actively infected with it, or had recovered from it provided the deeply sampled blood TCRbeta repertoires that made up the dataset. The repertoires were made available in a free public database intended to serve as a resource for research on the immune response to SARS-CoV-2. The investigation overall reported the following: How much clinical and demographic metadata was included differed by source and by participant, and the metadata was provided uncurated.

The immunoSEQ Assay, a bias-controlled multiplex PCR, was used to amplify TCRbeta CDR3 regions from genomic DNA. Under the source paper's analysis protocol: The number of nucleated cells in each sample was estimated by amplification of reference gene primers within the assay. To quantify the absolute abundance of each unique TCRbeta CDR3 rearrangement, sequence reads were collapsed and filtered. For each sample, productive Simpson clonality was calculated as the square root of Simpson's diversity index across productive rearrangements. TCRdb re-hosts the immuneACCESS table, in-frame sequences only. Its copies lack some clones; in the studies checked, an unresolved V gene accounts for under half of them, and the cause for the rest is not known. V, J and clone size were drawn from that table, and D and trimming were deduced from the DNA. The sample has about 190,000 clones on record, 80% to 90% of them singletons. The ten largest clones capture about 15% of the sample.

Whole blood was collected in K2EDTA tubes by collaborating institutions according to the institutions' own protocols. For TCRbeta analysis, collaborator samples were shipped as frozen whole blood, as isolated PBMCs, or as DNA extracted from either sample type. The sample consisted of peripheral blood. The sequence was obtained from a young man with active or convalescent COVID-19. In this chain, TRBV7-8 is recombined with TRBJ2-2; 8 of the junction bases match TRBD2. The base sequence is TGTGCCAGCAGCCCGGACCGGGGGGGTCTCCCCGGGGAGCTGTTTTTT. Translated, this is CASSPDRGGLPGELFF.